This T cell receptor beta chain was captured by sequencing in a study of radiotherapy plus CTLA-4 blockade in lung cancer. The data were produced by immunoSEQ multiplex PCR, yet TCRdb's version contains in-frame clones alone and is incomplete. The sample yields under 50,000 clones, approximately 75% seen once. CDR1 and CDR2 (germline): LNHDA, SQIVND (reference sequence). CDR3 length: 12 amino acids. The sequence was collected from a human donor with non-small cell lung cancer that progressed on radiotherapy plus ipilimumab. Sequencing was performed on peripheral blood, taken from a patient treated with radiotherapy plus ipilimumab. J is TRBJ2-5 and V is TRBV19; D is ambiguous. The end of the DNA is better explained by TRBJ2-7, so the J call may be wrong. Here the CDR3 DNA reads TGTGCCAGTAGTATCCCCTACTACGAGCAGTACTTC. Translated, it gives CASSIPYYEQYF.